These T cell receptor beta chains were read from a single sample in a study of blood T cell repertoires in COVID-19. Clones were read by immunoSEQ multiplex PCR, and TCRdb kept only the in-frame ones, dropping some. The sample contains about 300,000 clones, around 84% of which appear only once. Sequences were obtained from PBMCs or T cells enriched from blood (not recorded which). These receptors were obtained from a man younger than 45 who had recovered from COVID-19. Both conserved end residues are part of each CDR3. The D gene is left open where the match is weak. Only part of the rows carry a size: once, few, many, or a class if the clone is expanded.

>-|TRBJ2-5|TRBV14|-
TGTGCCAGCAGCCAAGCGAGGAGAGGAGAGACCCAGTACTTC
CASSQARRGETQYF
>TRBD1|TRBJ2-7|TRBV24-1|-
TGTGCCACCAGTGATCGGGACAGGGCGGTCGACGAGCAGTACTTC
CATSDRDRAVDEQYF
>-|TRBJ1-1|TRBV10-3|-
TGTGCCATCTCTCAGGAGAACACTGAAGCTTTCTTT
CAISQENTEAFF
>TRBD1|TRBJ2-7|TRBV28|once
TGTGCCAGCAGCCCCGGACAGGGGCGCGAGCAGTACTTC
CASSPGQGREQYF
>-|TRBJ1-5|TRBV3-1/TRBV3-2|-
TGTGCCAGCAGCCAAGAACAGGGCAATCAGCCCCAGCATTTT
CASSQEQGNQPQHF
>TRBD1|TRBJ1-5|TRBV6-5|-
TGTGCCAGCAGGGGGACAGGGGCGAGTCAGCCCCAGCATTTT
CASRGTGASQPQHF
>-|TRBJ1-1|TRBV5-1|-
TGCGCCAGCAGCTTGGCCGGGAGCCTGTTCACTGAAGCTTTCTTT
CASSLAGSLFTEAFF
>-|TRBJ1-5|TRBV6-5|-
TGTGCCCGAACCCTCGTGGGGGCTAACAATCAGCCCCAGCATTTT
CARTLVGANNQPQHF
>TRBD1|TRBJ2-3|TRBV3-1/TRBV3-2|-
TGTGCCAGCAGCCCTTATGAAGGGGGCCGCACAGATACGCAGTATTTT
CASSPYEGGRTDTQYF
>-|TRBJ2-2|TRBV5-8|-
TGTGCCAGCAGCCGGCCGCCTAGCGTACGCACCGGGGAGCTGTTTTTT
CASSRPPSVRTGELFF
>-|TRBJ1-2|TRBV4-1|-
TGCGCCAGCAGCCACGAGCGGTCTAACTATGGCTACACCTTC
CASSHERSNYGYTF
>TRBD2|TRBJ2-3|TRBV7-2|few
TGTGCCAGCAGCTTAGATGGTAGCGGGGGAAACCCAGATACGCAGTATTTT
CASSLDGSGGNPDTQYF
>TRBD2|TRBJ2-3|TRBV27|-
TGTGCCAGCAGTTTATATAAGCGGGAGAGCACAGATACGCAGTATTTT
CASSLYKRESTDTQYF
>TRBD2|TRBJ2-1|TRBV18|-
TGTGCCAGCTCACCAAGAGGCGGGAGTCCCACTTACAATGAGCAGTTCTTC
CASSPRGGSPTYNEQFF
>-|TRBJ2-3|TRBV2|-
TGTGCCAGCAGTGGTGAACAGTACACAGATACGCAGTATTTT
CASSGEQYTDTQYF
>TRBD1|TRBJ1-2|TRBV5-4|-
TGTGCCAGCAGCCTAGGGACAGGGACCGGCTACACCTTC
CASSLGTGTGYTF
>-|TRBJ1-2|TRBV29-1|-
TGCAGCGTTGTTCCCAACGGGGGCTATGGCTACACCTTC
CSVVPNGGYGYTF
>-|TRBJ1-1|TRBV18|few
TGTGCCAGCTCGTCACAGGGCCCGGGGACTGAAGCTTTCTTT
CASSSQGPGTEAFF
>-|TRBJ1-6|TRBV12-3/TRBV12-4|-
TGTGCCAGCAGTACTGCCAGGTATTCACCCCTCCACTTT
CASSTARYSPLHF
>TRBD1|TRBJ1-2|TRBV28|-
TGTGCCAGCAGTTTACTCAGGGGGCGTGGCTACACCTTC
CASSLLRGRGYTF
>-|TRBJ2-3|TRBV5-1|-
TGCGCCAGCAGCTTGGAGGCAGGGGCAGGAGATACGCAGTATTTT
CASSLEAGAGDTQYF
>-|TRBJ2-7|TRBV5-1|-
TGCGCCAGCAGCTATTACGTCGCAGGGGACGACGAGCAGTACTTC
CASSYYVAGDDEQYF
>-|TRBJ1-4|TRBV29-1|once
TGCAGCGTTGACGCTTTTGGGGAGGAAAAACTGTTTTTT
CSVDAFGEEKLFF
>TRBD1|TRBJ1-2|TRBV18|-
TGTGCCAGCTCACTCCAAAGGGACAGGGGAAGTTATGGCTACACCTTC
CASSLQRDRGSYGYTF
>TRBD1|TRBJ1-2|TRBV13|-
TGTGCCAGCAGCTTACACGGACAGGGCAACTATGGCTACACCTTC
CASSLHGQGNYGYTF
>TRBD1|TRBJ1-5|TRBV7-9|-
TGTGCCAGCAGCTTAGGACAGGGGTACTCCCAGCCCCAGCATTTT
CASSLGQGYSQPQHF
>TRBD1|TRBJ1-2|TRBV5-8|-
TGTGCCAGCAGCCTGGACAGGGTGGAGGGCTACACCTTC
CASSLDRVEGYTF
>TRBD1|TRBJ1-1|TRBV7-9|once
TGTGCCAGCAGCGCGGGACAGGGGGGTACTGAAGCTTTCTTT
CASSAGQGGTEAFF
>-|TRBJ1-2|TRBV19|-
TGTGCCAGTAGTATAGACCCAGGAGGAACCGGTGGCTACACCTTC
CASSIDPGGTGGYTF
>-|TRBJ2-5|TRBV7-8|-
TGTGCCAGCAGCTTAGGTACTAGTCAGACCCAGTACTTC
CASSLGTSQTQYF
>TRBD2|TRBJ2-1|TRBV9|-
TGTGCCAGCAGCGTTCCCTCAGCGGGAGTACGGGGAAATGAGCAGTTCTTC
CASSVPSAGVRGNEQFF
>TRBD2|TRBJ2-7|TRBV11-3|-
TGTGCCAGCAGGGTTTCCGGAGCGGGATCCTACGAGCAGTACTTC
CASRVSGAGSYEQYF
>TRBD1|TRBJ1-5|TRBV19|-
TGTGCCAGTAGTATATATGGCAGGGGGACCAATCAGCCCCAGCATTTT
CASSIYGRGTNQPQHF
>TRBD1|TRBJ1-2|TRBV6-5|-
TGTGCCAGCAGGGACCCGACAGGGCAGAGCTATGGCTACACCTTC
CASRDPTGQSYGYTF
>TRBD1|TRBJ1-3|TRBV18|-
TGTGCCAGCTCACCTTACAGGGGCCCCTCTGGAAACACCATATATTTT
CASSPYRGPSGNTIYF
>-|TRBJ2-7|TRBV19|-
TGTGCCAGTAGTGTTGCCGACTTCCTGGCCGGGAGAGCCTACGAGCAGTACTTC
CASSVADFLAGRAYEQYF
>TRBD2|TRBJ2-3|TRBV27|-
TGTGCCAGCGCCCTGGTGGCGGGAGCAGATACGCAGTATTTT
CASALVAGADTQYF
>TRBD1|TRBJ1-4|TRBV9|few
TGTGCCAGCAGCACGAGAACAGGGGGCGAAAATGAAAAACTGTTTTTT
CASSTRTGGENEKLFF
>TRBD1|TRBJ2-7|TRBV28|-
TGTGCCAGCCCCCCGGAAGGGGACAGGGCACCCTACGAGCAGTACTTC
CASPPEGDRAPYEQYF
>-|TRBJ1-5|TRBV19|once
TGTGCCAGTAGTACCGGAAACGGGCAGCCCCAGCATTTT
CASSTGNGQPQHF
>-|TRBJ1-2|TRBV2|-
TGTGCCAGCAGTCCTCGGGGGAACTATGGCTACACCTTC
CASSPRGNYGYTF
>-|TRBJ2-7|TRBV6-5|-
TGTGCCAGCAGACTCCGGGATTCCTACGAGCAGTACTTC
CASRLRDSYEQYF
>TRBD1|TRBJ1-2|TRBV5-1|-
TGCGCCAGCAGCCCCGGACAGGGGAACTATGGCTACACCTTC
CASSPGQGNYGYTF
>TRBD2|TRBJ2-1|TRBV5-1|few
TGCGCCAGCAGGTCCGGGACTAGGGATATGGATGAGCAGTTCTTC
CASRSGTRDMDEQFF
>-|TRBJ1-2|TRBV5-1|-
TGCGCCAGCAGCTTGAGTGTGACAGAAACTTTTTATGGCTACACCTTC
CASSLSVTETFYGYTF
>-|TRBJ1-2|TRBV2|-
TGTGCCAGCAGTGGGTTGCCAGGGGTAAACTATGGCTACACCTTC
CASSGLPGVNYGYTF
>TRBD1|TRBJ2-5|TRBV6-1|-
TGTGCCAGCAGTGAGCGACAGGGCCGGGAGACCCAGTACTTC
CASSERQGRETQYF
>TRBD1|TRBJ2-1|TRBV19|few
TGTGCCAGTAGTATAGGCCTCGGGACAGTATACAATGAGCAGTTCTTC
CASSIGLGTVYNEQFF
>-|TRBJ1-5|TRBV2|once
TGTGCCAGCAGTGCAGACAGTATCGGTCAGCCCCAGCATTTT
CASSADSIGQPQHF
>TRBD2|TRBJ2-7|TRBV3-1/TRBV3-2|-
TGTGCCAGCAGCCAGGGGGGGAGCGGCGAGCAGTACTTC
CASSQGGSGEQYF
>TRBD2|TRBJ2-3|TRBV6-4|-
TGTGCCAGCAGTGACTCCCCGACTAGCGGGTCCGATACGCAGTATTTT
CASSDSPTSGSDTQYF
>TRBD1|TRBJ1-5|TRBV27|-
TGTGCCAGCAGCGCAACAGGGGGCGAACAGCCCCAGCATTTT
CASSATGGEQPQHF